The next 27 T cell receptor beta chains were all read from a single sample in a study of blood T cell repertoires in COVID-19. Profiled with immunoSEQ multiplex PCR; TCRdb holds only in-frame clones, not every one. The sample shows roughly 140,000 clones, about four fifths of them seen only once. The sequenced sample was peripheral blood. Receptor source: a man aged 55 to 70 with acute or convalescent COVID-19.

The rearrangement links TRBV19 to TRBJ2-7; a possible D gene is TRBD2 (6 bases). The CDR3 runs 13 residues. V dropped 5 bases and J dropped 4 bases, with 12 bases sitting between them. Germline V gives CDR1 LNHDA, CDR2 SQIVND (reference sequence). CDR3 bases: TGTGCCAGTAGTCTGGGACTGCTGTACGAGCAGTACTTC. It specifies CASSLGLLYEQYF.

This rearrangement joins TRBV27 to TRBJ1-5; 7 nucleotides match TRBD1. V lost 6 bases to trimming and J lost 0 bases; unmatched junction nucleotides: 5. The germline CDR1 and CDR2 sequences are MNHEY and SMNVEV (reference sequence). The CDR3 spans 15 residues. CDR3 nucleotide sequence: TGTGCCAGCAGACCCGGGACAGCTAGCAATCAGCCCCAGCATTTT. It specifies CASRPGTASNQPQHF.

The chain employs TRBV27 and TRBJ1-1, with TRBD1 matching over 7 bases. The length of the CDR3 is 17 residues. V shed 5 bases and J 5 bases; nucleotides not matched to a gene: 17. The germline CDR1 and CDR2 sequences are MNHEY and SMNVEV (reference sequence). DNA of the CDR3: TGTGCCAGCAGTACCGACAGGGTCAAGCCTTTGGATACTGAAGCTTTCTTT. Translating gives CASSTDRVKPLDTEAFF.

This clone has just one count. The chain uses TRBV11-3 and TRBJ1-3, with TRBD1 matching over 9 bases. The CDR3 contains 17 residues. After removal of 6 bases from V and 4 bases from J, the junction contained 13 bases not matched to a gene. Per germline, CDR1 SGHNT and CDR2 YENEEA. The CDR3 coding sequence is TGTGCCAGCAGGTCCAATGGACAGGGGTTATCGGGAAACACCATATATTTT. Its protein product is CASRSNGQGLSGNTIYF.

This clone was picked up one time. The chain recombines TRBV28 with TRBJ2-3; tentatively, D is TRBD1 (6 bases). The CDR3 runs 16 residues. Germline-derived CDR1 and CDR2 are MDHEN and SYDVKM. Trimming left V 5 bases short and J 2 bases short, with 17 bases between. The CDR3 region is CASSTPWVGHTDTQYF. The CDR3 coding sequence is TGTGCCAGCAGTACCCCATGGGTGGGACACACAGATACGCAGTATTTT. The variable domain in full, with the rest retrieved from reference TRBV28 and TRBJ2-3, is DVKVTQSSRYLVKRTGEKVFLECVQDMDHENMFWYRQDPGLGLRLIYFSYDVKMKEKGDIPEGYSVSREKKERFSLILESASTNQTSMYLCASSTPWVGHTDTQYFGPGTRLTVL.

This clone was recorded once. This chain connects TRBV4-1 to TRBJ1-2, with 11 bases aligning to TRBD1. The germline V gene encodes CDR1 MGHRA and CDR2 YSYEKL. The J segment lost 4 bases and the V segment lost 2 bases, leaving 6 bases of the junction unmatched. This CDR3 is 16 amino acids long. The CDR3 DNA reads TGCGCCAGCAGCCAACCCCGGGACAGGGGGAGCTATGGCTACACCTTC. Protein product: CASSQPRDRGSYGYTF.

This chain uses TRBV11-1 with TRBJ2-1; the D gene is possibly TRBD1 (6 bases). Looked up from germline, CDR1 is SGHAT and CDR2 is FQDESV (reference sequence). The ends were cut back, 5 bases at V and 0 bases at J, with 8 bases in the middle. There are 14 residues in the CDR3. In DNA form, the CDR3 reads TGTGCCAGCAGCACAGGGACCTCCTACAATGAGCAGTTCTTC. Translated, it gives CASSTGTSYNEQFF. Full variable domain (rest looked up from reference TRBV11-1 and TRBJ2-1): EAEVAQSPRYKITEKSQAVAFWCDPISGHATLYWYRQILGQGPELLVQFQDESVVDDSQLPKDRFSAERLKGVDSTLKIQPAELGDSAMYLCASSTGTSYNEQFFGPGTRLTVL.

The sample holds a few counts of this clone. The J gene is TRBJ1-5, the V gene TRBV19, with TRBD1 matching over 7 bases. This CDR3 is built from 14 residues. Germline CDR1 is LNHDA and CDR2 is SQIVND (reference sequence). V shed 8 bases, J shed 5 bases, and the junction held 9 bases outside the gene matches. The CDR3 is CASRETGFHQPQHF. The CDR3 nucleotides are TGTGCCAGTCGTGAGACAGGGTTTCATCAGCCCCAGCATTTT.

The V call is TRBV5-1, the J call TRBJ1-4, with 7 bases aligning to TRBD1. The CDR3 has 17 residues. Germline V gives CDR1 SGHRS, CDR2 YFSETQ. V lost 3 bases, J lost 8 bases, and 16 bases stayed unmatched. CDR3 DNA: TGCGCCAGCAGCTCTCATCCCGGGACAGTTGGCGGGGAAAAACTGTTTTTT. Translation gives CASSSHPGTVGGEKLFF. The whole variable domain, remainder taken from reference TRBV5-1 and TRBJ1-4, is KAGVTQTPRYLIKTRGQQVTLSCSPISGHRSVSWYQQTPGQGLQFLFEYFSETQRNKGNFPGRFSGRQFSNSRSEMNVSTLELGDSALYLCASSSHPGTVGGEKLFFGSGTQLSVL.

The chain is built from TRBV18 and TRBJ1-3, with 10 bases fitting TRBD1. CDR1 is KGHSH and CDR2 is LQKENI in the germline V gene. Trimming cost V 1 base and J 2 bases; bases outside gene matches: 2. CDR3 length: 16 residues. CDR3 residues: CASSPRTGGAGNTIYF. Here the CDR3 DNA reads TGTGCCAGCTCACCACGGACAGGGGGTGCTGGAAACACCATATATTTT. Full variable domain (outside the CDR3, taken from reference TRBV18 and TRBJ1-3): NAGVMQNPRHLVRRRGQEARLRCSPMKGHSHVYWYRQLPEEGLKFMVYLQKENIIDESGMPKERFSAEFPKEGPSILRIQQVVRGDSAAYFCASSPRTGGAGNTIYFGEGSWLTVV.

CDR3 bases: TGTGCCAGCAGCGTAGATGTGAGGGCCCGGAGTAATGAAAAACTGTTTTTT. It translates to CASSVDVRARSNEKLFF. The chain combines TRBV13 with TRBJ1-4; no clear D gene. Germline V gene data show CDR1 as PRHDT and CDR2 as FYEKMQ (reference sequence). The V gene lost 5 bases and the J gene lost 4 bases, with 20 bases spanning the gap. CDR3 length: 17 amino acids.

The V and J genes are TRBV7-8 and TRBJ1-3; possible D gene TRBD1, 5 bases. This CDR3 spans 15 amino acids. The germline V gene has CDR1 SGHVS and CDR2 FQNEAQ. Trimming pared 4 bases from V and 2 bases from J, leaving 12 bases between. For the CDR3, the DNA is TGTGCCAGCAGCTCATCAGGGATGCCTGGAAACACCATATATTTT. This encodes CASSSSGMPGNTIYF.

As regards this clone: Different DNA sequences within this sample yield the same CDR3. The chain employs TRBV30 and TRBJ1-5; 7 bases fit TRBD1. The V segment lost 1 base and the J segment 4 bases; nucleotides outside the gene matches: 1. Germline CDR1 GTSNPN, CDR2 SVGIG (reference sequence). There are 13 residues in the CDR3. The DNA of the CDR3 is TGTGCCTGGAGTGGACAGGGAAATCAGCCCCAGCATTTT. The encoded protein is CAWSGQGNQPQHF. Looking up the rest from reference TRBV30 and TRBJ1-5 gives the full variable domain: SQTIHQWPATLVQPVGSPLSLECTVEGTSNPNLYWYRQAAGRGLQLLFYSVGIGQISSEVPQNLSASRPQDRQFILSSKKLLLSDSGFYLCAWSGQGNQPQHFGDGTRLSIL.

The V and J genes are TRBV24-1 and TRBJ2-5; 11 bases map to TRBD2. The germline V gene encodes CDR1 KGHDR and CDR2 SFDVKD. This CDR3 comprises 15 residues. Trimming took 4 bases from V and 5 from J; bases not matched to a gene: 5. The CDR3 is CATSETSGGKETQYF. CDR3 nucleotide sequence: TGTGCCACCAGTGAAACTAGCGGGGGTAAGGAGACCCAGTACTTC.

The table lists this clone with a count of one. The chain carries TRBV18 and TRBJ2-1; weak D call: TRBD2 (5 bases). The germline V gene has CDR1 KGHSH and CDR2 LQKENI. The CDR3 consists of 13 residues. The V end was cut by 3 bases, the J end by 6 bases, with 9 bases between. CDR3 coding DNA: TGTGCCAGCTCACCCGGAGGACTCAATGAGCAGTTCTTC. It specifies CASSPGGLNEQFF. Together with reference TRBV18 and TRBJ2-1, the CDR3 gives the full variable domain: NAGVMQNPRHLVRRRGQEARLRCSPMKGHSHVYWYRQLPEEGLKFMVYLQKENIIDESGMPKERFSAEFPKEGPSILRIQQVVRGDSAAYFCASSPGGLNEQFFGPGTRLTVL.

This chain links TRBV5-1 with TRBJ2-3, with no clear D. The V end was cut by 1 base, the J end by 2 bases, with 8 bases between. Germline loops: CDR1 SGHRS, CDR2 YFSETQ. The CDR3 has 14 residues. The CDR3 here is CASSLTGDTDTQYF. The CDR3 DNA is TGCGCCAGCAGCTTGACGGGTGACACAGATACGCAGTATTTT.

This clone was observed a handful of times. The V gene is TRBV4-2, the J gene TRBJ1-5, with 12 positions matching TRBD1. CDR3 length equals 17 residues. Germline lookup yields CDR1 LGHNA and CDR2 YNFKEQ. After removal of 4 bases from V and 3 bases from J, the junction contained 7 bases not matched to a gene. The CDR3 DNA reads as TGTGCCAGCAGCCGGACACCGGGACAGGGGGCCAATCAGCCCCAGCATTTT. Its translation: CASSRTPGQGANQPQHF.

The V gene is TRBV28, the J gene TRBJ1-2; D not certain. The length of the CDR3 is 15 residues. Trimming took off 2 bases at V and 4 bases at J, with 14 bases between the two ends. Germline V gene lookup returns CDR1 MDHEN and CDR2 SYDVKM. The CDR3 protein is CASSLDGPALYGYTF. The CDR3 DNA is TGTGCCAGCAGTTTAGATGGGCCAGCCCTCTATGGCTACACCTTC.

This clone was detected a few times. The chain recombines TRBV28 with TRBJ2-6; D might be TRBD1 (7 bases). The germline V gene encodes CDR1 MDHEN and CDR2 SYDVKM. The CDR3 extends over 18 amino acids. Trimming left V 4 bases short and J 2 bases short, with 18 bases between. In DNA form, the CDR3 reads TGTGCCAGCAGTTATAGGGGGCGGGGTCAGGCTGGGGCCAACGTCCTGACTTTC. This translates into CASSYRGRGQAGANVLTF.

The genes are TRBV6-5 and TRBJ1-6; D perhaps matches TRBD1 (6 bases). V gave up 6 bases and J gave up 7 bases, with 16 bases separating them. This CDR3 spans 15 amino acids. CDR1 MNHEY and CDR2 SVGAGI come from the germline V gene. In DNA form, the CDR3 reads TGTGCCAGCAGCCCCTCCAGGGGTGTGAATTCACCCCTCCACTTT. This translates into CASSPSRGVNSPLHF.

CDR3 sequence (DNA): TGTGCCAGCAGCTTCTCCAGAAGGGGGAACTATGGCTACACCTTC. It specifies CASSFSRRGNYGYTF. The V and J genes are TRBV28 and TRBJ1-2, with D possibly being TRBD1 (6 bases). V gave up 6 bases and J gave up 2 bases, with 16 bases separating them. This CDR3 has 15 residues. Germline V gene data show CDR1 as MDHEN and CDR2 as SYDVKM.

The rearrangement joins TRBV2 to TRBJ2-1, with TRBD2 as a possible D gene (6 bases). CDR1 is SNHLY and CDR2 is FYNNEI in the germline V gene. The CDR3 is 14 amino acids. V lost 4 bases and J lost 9, with 16 bases in between. DNA for the CDR3: TGTGCCAGCAGTGCTCTCGGGGGTGACAGTGAGCAGTTCTTC. It is translated as CASSALGGDSEQFF.

J is TRBJ1-4 and V is TRBV20-1, with D perhaps matching TRBD1 (5 bases). The V and J ends lost 3 bases and 6 bases respectively, with 14 bases between them. Germline values: CDR1 DFQATT, CDR2 SNEGSKA (reference sequence). This CDR3 has 14 residues. The CDR3 region is CSASIRTPYEKLFF. The DNA of the CDR3 is TGCAGTGCTAGTATACGGACACCCTATGAAAAACTGTTTTTT.

The V call is TRBV18, the J call TRBJ2-7; tentatively, D is TRBD2 (5 bases). Trimming left V 6 bases short and J 2 bases short, with 14 bases between. CDR3 length: 14 residues. Looked up from germline, CDR1 is KGHSH and CDR2 is LQKENI. CDR3 loop: CASSRTHNTYEQYF. Written as DNA, the CDR3 is TGTGCCAGCTCGCGGACTCATAATACCTACGAGCAGTACTTC.

J is TRBJ2-7 and V is TRBV4-3; 8 nucleotides line up with TRBD1. The CDR3 length is 15 residues. Losses at the gene ends were 3 bases for V and 1 base for J; bases not matched to a gene: 5. CDR1 and CDR2 from the germline V gene are LGHNA and YSLEER. CDR3 sequence reads: CASSQAGGRSYEQYF. CDR3 in DNA: TGCGCCAGCAGCCAGGCAGGGGGCCGATCCTACGAGCAGTACTTC.

V gene TRBV6-2 or TRBV6-3 combines with J gene TRBJ2-1, with TRBD2 matching over 8 bases. J lost 0 bases, V lost 5 bases, and 6 bases had no gene match. Germline V gene data show CDR1 as MNHEY and CDR2 as SVGEGT. This CDR3 is 16 amino acids long. The CDR3 is CASSRSGGSSYNEQFF. The CDR3 DNA follows: TGTGCCAGCAGTCGAAGCGGGGGTAGCTCCTACAATGAGCAGTTCTTC.

This clone was counted once. V and J are TRBV6-1 and TRBJ2-3; weak D call: TRBD1 (6 bases). Germline assignment: CDR1 MNHNS and CDR2 SASEGT. V lost 5 bases and J 3 bases, leaving 6 bases between the germline ends. CDR3 length: 12 residues. Here the CDR3 reads CASSQGTDTQYF. The CDR3, as DNA: TGTGCCAGCAGTCAGGGGACAGATACGCAGTATTTT.